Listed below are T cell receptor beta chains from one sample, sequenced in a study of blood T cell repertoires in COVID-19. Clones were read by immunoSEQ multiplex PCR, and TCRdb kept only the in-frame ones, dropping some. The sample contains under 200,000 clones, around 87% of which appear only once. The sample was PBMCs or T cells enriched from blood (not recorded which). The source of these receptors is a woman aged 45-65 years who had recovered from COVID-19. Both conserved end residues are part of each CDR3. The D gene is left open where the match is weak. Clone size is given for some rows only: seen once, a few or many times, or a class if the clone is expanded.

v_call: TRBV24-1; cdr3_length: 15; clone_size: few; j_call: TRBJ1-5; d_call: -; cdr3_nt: TGTGCCACCAGTGATGGACACCCTAGCAATCAGCCCCAGCATTTT; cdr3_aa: CATSDGHPSNQPQHF
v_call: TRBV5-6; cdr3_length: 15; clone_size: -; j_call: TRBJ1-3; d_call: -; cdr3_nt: TGTGCCAGCAGCTGGGGGGAATTCTCTGGAAACACCATATATTTT; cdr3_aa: CASSWGEFSGNTIYF
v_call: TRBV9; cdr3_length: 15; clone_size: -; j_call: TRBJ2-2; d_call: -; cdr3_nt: TGTGCCAGCAGCGTAGGGCAGGTGAACACCGGGGAGCTGTTTTTT; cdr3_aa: CASSVGQVNTGELFF
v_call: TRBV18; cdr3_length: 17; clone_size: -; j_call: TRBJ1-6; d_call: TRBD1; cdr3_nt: TGTGCCAGCTCGATCGTGGACAGGGCGGCATATAATTCACCCCTCCACTTT; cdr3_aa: CASSIVDRAAYNSPLHF
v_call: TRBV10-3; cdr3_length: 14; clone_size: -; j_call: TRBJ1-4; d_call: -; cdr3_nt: TGTGCCATCAGTGAGAGAGGGAACGGTGAAAAACTGTTTTTT; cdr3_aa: CAISERGNGEKLFF
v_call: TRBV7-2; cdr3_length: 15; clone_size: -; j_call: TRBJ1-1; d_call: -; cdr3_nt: TGTGCCAGCAGCTTGAGGCGGGGGGTTCGCACTGAAGCTTTCTTT; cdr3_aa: CASSLRRGVRTEAFF
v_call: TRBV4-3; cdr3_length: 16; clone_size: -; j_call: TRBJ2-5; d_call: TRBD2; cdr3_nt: TGCGCCAGCAGCCAAGATTCCCAAGCGGGGGGGGAGACCCAGTACTTC; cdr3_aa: CASSQDSQAGGETQYF
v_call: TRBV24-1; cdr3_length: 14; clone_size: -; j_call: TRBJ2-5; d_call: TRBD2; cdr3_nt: TGTGCCACCAGTGCGGTAGCGGGGACAGAGACCCAGTACTTC; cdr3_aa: CATSAVAGTETQYF
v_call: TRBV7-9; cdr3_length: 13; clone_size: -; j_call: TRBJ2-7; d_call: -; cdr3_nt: TGTGCCAGCAGCTTGTCAGATCCCTACGAGCAGTACTTC; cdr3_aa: CASSLSDPYEQYF
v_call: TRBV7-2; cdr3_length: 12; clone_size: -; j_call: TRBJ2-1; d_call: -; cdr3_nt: TGTGCCAGCAGTCTAGCCTACAATGAGCAGTTCTTC; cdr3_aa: CASSLAYNEQFF
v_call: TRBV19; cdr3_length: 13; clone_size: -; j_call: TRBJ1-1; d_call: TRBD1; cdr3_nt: TGTGCCAGTAGAACAGGGGTGAGGGGTGAAGCTTTCTTT; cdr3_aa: CASRTGVRGEAFF
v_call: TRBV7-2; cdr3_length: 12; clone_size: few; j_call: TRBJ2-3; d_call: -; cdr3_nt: TGTGCCAGCAGCTCCTACACAGATACGCAGTATTTT; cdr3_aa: CASSSYTDTQYF
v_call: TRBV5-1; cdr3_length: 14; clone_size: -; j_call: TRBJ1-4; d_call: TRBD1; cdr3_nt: TGCGCCAGCAGCAAGGGACAGGGGGACGAAAAACTGTTTTTT; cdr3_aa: CASSKGQGDEKLFF
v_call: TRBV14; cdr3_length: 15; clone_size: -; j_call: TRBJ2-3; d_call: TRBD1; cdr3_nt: TGTGCCAGCAGCCTCGGGGACAGTTACACAGATACGCAGTATTTT; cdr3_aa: CASSLGDSYTDTQYF
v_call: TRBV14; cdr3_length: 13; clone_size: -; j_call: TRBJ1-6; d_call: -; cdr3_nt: TGTGCCAGCAGCCTCCAGATCAATTCACCCCTCCACTTT; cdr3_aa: CASSLQINSPLHF
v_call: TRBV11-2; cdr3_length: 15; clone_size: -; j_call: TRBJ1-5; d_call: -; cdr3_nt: TGTGCCAGCAGCTTGGGGGGGCTAGGATATCAGCCCCAGCATTTT; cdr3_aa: CASSLGGLGYQPQHF
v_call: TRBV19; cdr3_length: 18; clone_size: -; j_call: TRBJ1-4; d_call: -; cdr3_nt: TGTGCCAGTAGTATAAAACGGGGGAGCATCTCAACTAATGAAAAACTGTTTTTT; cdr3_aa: CASSIKRGSISTNEKLFF
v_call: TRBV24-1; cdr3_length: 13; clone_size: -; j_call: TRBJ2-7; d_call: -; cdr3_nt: TGTGCCACCAGTGACCATACAGGTACCGAGCAGTACTTC; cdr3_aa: CATSDHTGTEQYF